These 30 T cell receptor beta chains were sequenced from one sample in a study of shared clonotypes between healthy human individuals. CD45RO-negative, CCR7-selected cells formed the naive CD8 fraction, which excluded terminally differentiated effector memory CD45RA+ cells. Measured with immunoSEQ multiplex PCR; TCRdb has only the in-frame clones, and not every one. The table shows millions of clones, with just under 95% occurring only once. Source material: naive CD8+ T cells sorted from blood. Receptors were obtained from a man between 18 and 35 years old in good health.

The V call is TRBV25-1, the J call TRBJ1-3; D gene uncertain. V was pared by 5 bases and J by 11 bases, with 13 bases between. The CDR3 extends over 12 amino acids. Germline V gene lookup returns CDR1 MGHDK and CDR2 SYGVNS. CDR3 sequence: CASSQSEGPIYF. In DNA, the CDR3 is TGTGCCAGCAGTCAATCGGAGGGCCCCATATATTTT.

With respect to this clone: The same CDR3 arises from other DNA sequences in this sample as well. CDR3 loop: CASSGGGEAFF. The CDR3 DNA sequence: TGTGCCAGCAGCGGGGGTGGAGAAGCTTTCTTT. The chain joins TRBV9 to TRBJ1-1, with D unresolved. The germline V gene encodes CDR1 SGDLS and CDR2 YYNGEE. Trimming took off 3 bases at V and 8 bases at J, with 8 bases between the two ends. This CDR3 comprises 11 residues. The full variable domain, completed using reference TRBV9 and TRBJ1-1, is DSGVTQTPKHLITATGQRVTLRCSPRSGDLSVYWYQQSLDQGLQFLIQYYNGEERAKGNILERFSAQQFPDLHSELNLSSLELGDSALYFCASSGGGEAFFGQGTRLTVV.

The CDR3 coding sequence is TGTGCCAGCAGTTACTCGAGTCCGTATGGCTACACCTTC. Its protein is CASSYSSPYGYTF. J is TRBJ1-2 and V is TRBV6-6, with no clear D. Trimming took 0 bases from V and 5 from J, leaving 7 bases between them. This CDR3 comprises 13 residues. CDR1 and CDR2 (germline): MNHNY, SVGAGI (reference sequence).

The rearrangement links TRBV12-5 to TRBJ2-5; D unclear. V dropped 11 bases and J dropped 1 base, with 14 bases sitting between them. The germline CDR1 and CDR2 sequences are LGHNT and FRNRAP. The CDR3 sequence is 13 residues long. The CDR3 region is CASTRPVQETQYF. For the CDR3, the DNA is TGTGCTTCGACACGACCCGTCCAAGAGACCCAGTACTTC.

The chain combines TRBV2 with TRBJ2-7; D perhaps matches TRBD1 (6 bases). The germline V gene has CDR1 SNHLY and CDR2 FYNNEI. The CDR3 extends over 13 amino acids. Trimming took 3 bases from V and 4 from J, leaving 10 bases between them. CDR3 in DNA: TGTGCCAGCAGTGACACAGGGATATACGAGCAGTACTTC. Its protein product is CASSDTGIYEQYF.

The J gene is TRBJ2-7, the V gene TRBV19, with D unresolved. The V gene's germline CDR1 is LNHDA and CDR2 SQIVND (reference sequence). The CDR3 extends over 15 amino acids. Between the trimmed V and J ends, which lost 2 bases and 0 bases, there was a span of 11 bases. CDR3 protein: CASSIMASPSYEQYF. CDR3 DNA sequence: TGTGCCAGTAGTATAATGGCCAGTCCCTCCTACGAGCAGTACTTC.

Details on this clone: One base away lies a much larger clone, so this may be a sequencing read error. The chain has TRBV10-3 and TRBJ2-5, with TRBD2 matching 7 bases. Germline lookup yields CDR1 ENHRY and CDR2 SYGVKD. The CDR3 has 13 amino acids. The CDR3, as DNA: TGTGCCATCAGCTCGGGACTACAAGAGACCAAGTACTTC. Translation gives CAISSGLQETKYF.

The gene calls are TRBV7-9 and TRBJ2-2; TRBD2 matches at 10 bases. The ends lost 5 bases at V and 7 bases at J; junction bases unmatched: 7. This CDR3 comprises 15 residues. Germline CDR1 and CDR2: SEHNR and FQNEAQ (reference sequence). CDR3 protein: CASSASGSFNGELFF. The CDR3 DNA reads TGTGCCAGCAGCGCTAGCGGGAGTTTCAACGGGGAGCTGTTTTTT.

This chain connects TRBV5-6 to TRBJ1-2, with D maybe TRBD1 (5 bases). V lost 3 bases and J 4 bases, leaving 16 bases between the germline ends. The CDR3 runs 15 residues. In germline, CDR1 is SGHDT, CDR2 YYEEEE. CDR3 protein: CASSSRDGYLYGYTF. As DNA, the CDR3 is TGTGCCAGCAGCTCCCGGGACGGATACCTCTATGGCTACACCTTC. The whole variable domain, remainder taken from reference TRBV5-6 and TRBJ1-2, is DAGVTQSPTHLIKTRGQQVTLRCSPKSGHDTVSWYQQALGQGPQFIFQYYEEEERQRGNFPDRFSGHQFPNYSSELNVNALLLGDSALYLCASSSRDGYLYGYTFGSGTRLTVV.

The chain carries TRBV2 and TRBJ1-1; D is uncertain. Trimming left V 5 bases short and J 7 bases short, with 14 bases between. This CDR3 has 13 residues. The germline CDR1 and CDR2 sequences are SNHLY and FYNNEI. CDR3 bases: TGTGCCAGCAGTCCGCCCGGCGGCATTGAAGCTTTCTTT. This sequence encodes CASSPPGGIEAFF.

The chain combines TRBV19 with TRBJ1-1; D uncertain. The CDR3 length is 15 residues. Trimming pared 5 bases from V and 1 base from J, leaving 14 bases between. Per germline, CDR1 LNHDA and CDR2 SQIVND (reference sequence). The CDR3 DNA reads as TGTGCCAGTAGTCCTCTCGACGTATGGAACACTGAAGCTTTCTTT. This translates into CASSPLDVWNTEAFF.

This chain links TRBV11-2 with TRBJ2-3, with 9 bases aligning to TRBD1. The V gene's germline CDR1 is SGHAT and CDR2 FQNNGV. The V and J ends lost 0 bases and 3 bases, in that order; junction bases with no gene match: 1. This CDR3 is built from 15 residues. The DNA for the CDR3 is TGTGCCAGCAGCTTAGAGGACAGGGGTACAGATACGCAGTATTTT. Encoded protein: CASSLEDRGTDTQYF.

V gene TRBV4-3 combines with J gene TRBJ1-2; no clear D. The CDR3 spans 15 residues. Germline V lookup: CDR1 LGHNA, CDR2 YSLEER. Trimming pared 0 bases from V and 4 bases from J, leaving 12 bases between. This CDR3 reads CASSQEREAGYGYTF. As DNA, the CDR3 is TGCGCCAGCAGCCAAGAACGGGAAGCTGGCTATGGCTACACCTTC.

This clone was seen a handful of times. The chain links TRBV10-3 to TRBJ2-1; 9 bases fit TRBD1. The CDR3 runs 12 residues. Germline V CDR1 and CDR2: ENHRY, SYGVKD. V lost 11 bases, J lost 8 bases, and 7 bases stayed unmatched. This chain's CDR3 is CASSTGGYEQFF. Here the CDR3 DNA reads TGTGCCTCATCAACAGGGGGCTATGAGCAGTTCTTC.

This clone has only one observation. The rearrangement joins TRBV27 to TRBJ2-1, with TRBD2 matching over 13 bases. CDR1 is MNHEY, CDR2 SMNVEV, per germline (reference sequence). Trimming cost V 3 bases and J 7 bases; bases outside gene matches: 9. The CDR3 runs to 17 residues. DNA of the CDR3: TGTGCCAGCAGTTTGTCAGCGGGACTAGCGGGAAATAATGAGCAGTTCTTC. Amino acid sequence: CASSLSAGLAGNNEQFF.

V gene TRBV7-9 combines with J gene TRBJ2-7; weak D call: TRBD1 (6 bases). The CDR3 has 14 amino acids. V was clipped by 3 bases and J by 5 bases, with 14 bases between them. CDR1 SEHNR and CDR2 FQNEAQ come from the germline V gene (reference sequence). The CDR3 loop reads CASSFSGEGNEQYF. The CDR3 DNA follows: TGTGCCAGCAGCTTCTCAGGGGAAGGTAACGAGCAGTACTTC.

This sequence joins TRBV7-8 and TRBJ2-7, with no clear D. V was shortened by 3 bases and J by 2 bases, with 5 bases between the two germline ends. The CDR3 has 12 residues. Germline CDR1 is SGHVS and CDR2 is FQNEAQ. The CDR3 nucleotides read TGTGCCAGCAGCTTTCCCCCCTACGAGCAGTACTTC. Translating gives CASSFPPYEQYF.

The rearrangement uses TRBV9 and TRBJ2-1; D gene ambiguous. This CDR3 has 13 residues. V was cut by 0 bases and J by 9 bases, with 10 bases left in between. Germline V lookup: CDR1 SGDLS, CDR2 YYNGEE. The CDR3 DNA reads TGTGCCAGCAGCGTAGCTCAGGTGGCTGAGCAGTTCTTC. Protein product: CASSVAQVAEQFF.

The J gene is TRBJ1-4, the V gene TRBV30, with 12 bases lining up with TRBD1. Trimming removed 6 bases from V and 2 bases from J; junction bases left unmatched: 4. CDR3 size: 15 residues. Germline values: CDR1 GTSNPN, CDR2 SVGIG (reference sequence). CDR3 protein: CACSGTGGTNEKLFF. The DNA of the CDR3 is TGTGCCTGCAGCGGGACAGGGGGCACTAATGAAAAACTGTTTTTT.

Points on this clone: The same CDR3 arises from other DNA sequences in this sample as well. The V gene is TRBV9, the J gene TRBJ2-7; 8 bases map to TRBD2. CDR3 length equals 13 residues. The V segment lost 3 bases and the J segment 6 bases; nucleotides outside the gene matches: 5. Germline V gene sequence: CDR1 SGDLS, CDR2 YYNGEE. CDR3 in DNA: TGTGCCAGCAGCGCGGGAGGGGGGACCGAGCAGTACTTC. Translated: CASSAGGGTEQYF.

This clone occurred once. The chain links TRBV23-1 to TRBJ2-6; D remains ambiguous. TRBV23-1 is an ORF, with its function uncertain. The CDR3 has 16 amino acids. V lost 4 bases to trimming and J lost 0 bases, with 10 bases between them. The CDR3 coding sequence is TGCGCCAGCAGTCCCCAGGCTCGCTCTGGGGCCAACGTCCTGACTTTC. Translating it yields CASSPQARSGANVLTF.

The J gene is TRBJ2-7, the V gene TRBV6-6; 11 bases match TRBD2. The CDR3 spans 13 residues. V shed 7 bases and J 12 bases; nucleotides not matched to a gene: 11. Germline V lookup: CDR1 MNHNY, CDR2 SVGAGI (reference sequence). The chain's CDR3 is CASTLQLAGVGYF. The CDR3, as DNA: TGTGCCAGCACCTTACAACTAGCGGGAGTGGGGTACTTC.

This clone has a single count. The chain links TRBV27 to TRBJ1-6; possibly TRBD1 for D (5 bases). CDR3 length: 14 residues. Germline V lookup: CDR1 MNHEY, CDR2 SMNVEV (reference sequence). V was clipped by 7 bases and J by 8 bases, with 15 bases between them. The CDR3 spells CASTPLGGDSPLHF. The CDR3 nucleotides read TGTGCCAGCACCCCTTTGGGGGGAGATTCACCCCTCCACTTT.

The V call is TRBV30, the J call TRBJ2-7; 7 bases fit TRBD1. Germline-derived CDR1 and CDR2 are GTSNPN and SVGIG (reference sequence). V was clipped by 6 bases and J by 2 bases; unmatched bases: 7. The CDR3 has 13 residues. The CDR3 sequence: CACPGQFPYEQYF. In DNA, the CDR3 is TGTGCCTGTCCGGGACAGTTCCCCTACGAGCAGTACTTC.

This rearrangement joins TRBV4-3 to TRBJ2-7; D may be TRBD2 (5 bases). This CDR3 has 14 residues. Germline CDR1 and CDR2: LGHNA and YSLEER. V was cut by 4 bases and J by 3 bases, with 13 bases left in between. CDR3 coding DNA: TGCGCCAGCAGCCCGTATCTCGGGAACTACGAGCAGTACTTC. Its protein product is CASSPYLGNYEQYF.

The chain employs TRBV11-2 and TRBJ2-1, with D possibly called TRBD1 or TRBD2 (7 bases each). Germline lookup yields CDR1 SGHAT and CDR2 FQNNGV. V gave up 6 bases and J gave up 9 bases, with 12 bases separating them. There are 12 residues in the CDR3. CDR3: CASSSGGAEQFF. CDR3 bases: TGTGCCAGCAGTTCAGGGGGGGCTGAGCAGTTCTTC.

J is TRBJ2-1 and V is TRBV5-4, with D possibly matching TRBD1 (5 bases). CDR3 size: 14 residues. V gave up 1 base and J gave up 9 bases, with 14 bases separating them. Germline values: CDR1 SGHNT, CDR2 YYREEE (reference sequence). CDR3 in DNA: TGTGCCAGCAGCTTGTTGGCAGGGTTTAGTGAGCAGTTCTTC. Its protein is CASSLLAGFSEQFF.

The CDR3 sequence is CASSDRVWSHEQYF. CDR3 nucleotide sequence: TGTGCCAGCAGCGATCGGGTCTGGTCCCACGAGCAGTACTTC. The chain recombines TRBV28 with TRBJ2-7; D gene unclear. The CDR3 consists of 14 residues. Trimming left V 6 bases short and J 5 bases short, with 17 bases between. From germline, CDR1 is MDHEN and CDR2 SYDVKM.

Regarding this clone: The same CDR3 is also encoded by other DNA sequences in this sample. This chain connects TRBV9 to TRBJ2-1; D gene unclear. Between the trimmed V and J ends, which lost 4 bases and 4 bases, there was a span of 9 bases. Germline loops: CDR1 SGDLS, CDR2 YYNGEE. The CDR3 extends over 13 amino acids. In DNA, the CDR3 is TGTGCCAGCAGCCCTCCTTTATACAATGAGCAGTTCTTC. As protein: CASSPPLYNEQFF.

This chain joins TRBV18 and TRBJ2-7, with 8 bases aligning to TRBD1. Germline assignment: CDR1 KGHSH and CDR2 LQKENI. The CDR3 totals 16 residues. J gave up 4 bases and V 0 bases, and 8 bases lay outside the gene matches. CDR3 amino acids: CASSPPWQGAKYEQYF. The CDR3 bases are TGTGCCAGCTCACCACCATGGCAGGGGGCGAAGTACGAGCAGTACTTC.